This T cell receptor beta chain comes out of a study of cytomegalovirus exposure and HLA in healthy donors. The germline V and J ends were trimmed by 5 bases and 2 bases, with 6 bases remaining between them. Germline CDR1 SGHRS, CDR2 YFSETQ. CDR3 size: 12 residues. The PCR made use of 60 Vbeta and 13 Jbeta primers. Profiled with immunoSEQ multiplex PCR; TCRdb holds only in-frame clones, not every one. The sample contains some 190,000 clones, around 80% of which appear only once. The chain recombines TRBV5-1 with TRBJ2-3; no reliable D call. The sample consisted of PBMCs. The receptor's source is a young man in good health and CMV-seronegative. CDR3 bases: TGCGCCAGCAGTGTAAACACAGATACGCAGTATTTT. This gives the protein CASSVNTDTQYF.